The rows below give T cell receptor beta chains drawn from one sample of a study of radiotherapy plus CTLA-4 blockade in lung cancer. Profiling relied on immunoSEQ multiplex PCR, and the TCRdb table lists in-frame clones only, not all of them. The table lists tens of thousands of clones, more than 70% of them singletons. This specimen was peripheral blood, taken from a patient treated with radiotherapy plus ipilimumab. The receptor source for this set is a human donor with non-small cell lung cancer who had stable disease on radiotherapy plus ipilimumab. The CDR3 runs from the conserved cysteine through the conserved F or W. Fields, in order: J gene, D gene, V gene, clone size, CDR3 DNA, CDR3 protein. A D gene is named only where the DNA matches it firmly. Some rows mark clone size as missing; the rest say once, few, many or name a class of expanded clone.

J gene: TRBJ1-2
D gene: .
V gene: TRBV19
clone size: .
CDR3 DNA: TGTGCCAGTAGAGCTGGCAGGGTAGGGTATGGCTACACCTTC
CDR3 protein: CASRAGRVGYGYTF

J gene: TRBJ1-2
D gene: TRBD1
V gene: TRBV9
clone size: .
CDR3 DNA: TGTGCCAGCAGCGTAGGGGGGCCGGGACAGGGGAAGTTGTATGGCTACACCTTC
CDR3 protein: CASSVGGPGQGKLYGYTF

J gene: TRBJ1-2
D gene: TRBD1
V gene: TRBV27
clone size: medium-sized
CDR3 DNA: TGTGCCAGCAGTCTGACAGGGACCTTTAAGGGCTACACCTTC
CDR3 protein: CASSLTGTFKGYTF

J gene: TRBJ1-2
D gene: .
V gene: TRBV4-3
clone size: .
CDR3 DNA: TGCGCCAGCAGCCAAGATGGGACACCGACTAACTATGGCTACACCTTC
CDR3 protein: CASSQDGTPTNYGYTF

J gene: TRBJ1-4
D gene: .
V gene: TRBV4-1
clone size: .
CDR3 DNA: TGCGCCAGCAGCCAAGATGGGGCAGGGGCGGCAACTAATGAAAAACTGTTTTTT
CDR3 protein: CASSQDGAGAATNEKLFF

J gene: TRBJ1-6
D gene: TRBD1
V gene: TRBV7-9
clone size: .
CDR3 DNA: TGTGCCAGCAGCTTAGGGGCGGGACAGGGTGGATCACCCCTCCACTTT
CDR3 protein: CASSLGAGQGGSPLHF

J gene: TRBJ2-1
D gene: TRBD1
V gene: TRBV7-2
clone size: .
CDR3 DNA: TGTGCCAGCAGCTTGACAGGGGACAATGAGCAGTTCTTC
CDR3 protein: CASSLTGDNEQFF

J gene: TRBJ2-1
D gene: .
V gene: TRBV27
clone size: .
CDR3 DNA: TGTGCCAGCAGTTTATACCGCGAGGGGGAGCAGTTCTTC
CDR3 protein: CASSLYREGEQFF

J gene: TRBJ2-2
D gene: .
V gene: TRBV11-3
clone size: .
CDR3 DNA: TGTGCCAGCAGCTTAGCGGGACCGACCAACACCGGGGAGCTGTTTTTT
CDR3 protein: CASSLAGPTNTGELFF

J gene: TRBJ1-2
D gene: TRBD1
V gene: TRBV6-5
clone size: .
CDR3 DNA: TGTGCCAGCAGTTACGGACAGGGGAGCTATGGCTACACCTTC
CDR3 protein: CASSYGQGSYGYTF

J gene: TRBJ1-1
D gene: TRBD1
V gene: TRBV5-6
clone size: .
CDR3 DNA: TGTGCCAGCAGCGGGGACAGGGGGAACACTGAAGCTTTCTTT
CDR3 protein: CASSGDRGNTEAFF

J gene: TRBJ2-3
D gene: .
V gene: TRBV5-4
clone size: .
CDR3 DNA: TGTGCCAGCAGCTTGGCGGCAGCGGCGGATACGCAGTATTTT
CDR3 protein: CASSLAAAADTQYF

J gene: TRBJ2-5
D gene: .
V gene: TRBV28
clone size: .
CDR3 DNA: TGTGCCAGCAGCCTCGGGACACGACAAGAGACCCAGTACTTC
CDR3 protein: CASSLGTRQETQYF

J gene: TRBJ2-2
D gene: .
V gene: TRBV2
clone size: .
CDR3 DNA: TGTGCCAGCAGTGTTCTGCGGAACACCGGGGAGCTGTTTTTT
CDR3 protein: CASSVLRNTGELFF

J gene: TRBJ1-4
D gene: .
V gene: TRBV10-3
clone size: .
CDR3 DNA: TGTGCCATCAGTGAGTCGCGGCAGGGGACCGAAAAACTGTTTTTT
CDR3 protein: CAISESRQGTEKLFF

J gene: TRBJ1-1
D gene: TRBD1
V gene: TRBV28
clone size: .
CDR3 DNA: TGTGCCAGCAGTTTAACGGGGGCAGGGGGGATTAATGCTTTCTTT
CDR3 protein: CASSLTGAGGINAFF